This T cell receptor beta chain was obtained from a study of CD4 and CD8 cells across lung adenocarcinoma regions. This clonotype was picked up a small number of times. Samples came from patients with localized non-small cell lung adenocarcinoma. TCRdb re-called the PCR reads through MiXCR, storing one row per CDR3 protein. The table lists thousands of distinct CDR3 sequences, roughly 40% of them singletons, with about 30% in the top ten. Source material: CD4+ T cells from the margin of a lung tumor. The origin of this receptor is a male donor with lung adenocarcinoma. The CD4 and CD8 labels of this study may be unreliable.

The DNA of the CDR3 is TGCGCCAGCAGATCGGGGCGAACGAACTACGAGCAGTACTTC. Its protein is CASRSGRTNYEQYF. The J gene is TRBJ2-7, the V gene TRBV10-1; perhaps D is TRBD1 or TRBD2 (5 bases each). The CDR3 runs 14 residues. CDR1 and CDR2 (germline): WNHNN, SYGVQD (reference sequence). Trimming left V 6 bases short and J 3 bases short, with 15 bases between.